The present T cell receptor beta chain was sequenced within a study of T cell responses to AZD1222 COVID-19 vaccine. General observations from the study: In a largely white British group with more females than males, clonal diversity was possibly underestimated. Reports indicate that nearly half of spike-specific TCRs are directed at unmutated variant regions.

CDR1 is SGHDT, CDR2 YYEEEE, per germline. This CDR3 spans 15 amino acids. The V segment lost 4 bases and the J segment 6 bases; nucleotides outside the gene matches: 10. Method: immunoSEQ multiplex PCR; TCRdb's copy keeps in-frame clones and lacks some. The repertoire holds over 120,000 clones, with 80% to 95% as singletons. A remark on this clone: Its matching antigen is unknown.

The chain carries TRBV5-6 and TRBJ2-4; 7 bases are shared with TRBD1. This receptor was obtained from an adult who received the AZD1222 COVID-19 vaccine. The material was peripheral blood, obtained 28 days after the second AZD1222 dose. CDR3 sequence reads: CASSILPGQRNIQYF. The CDR3 nucleotides are TGTGCCAGCAGCATCCTTCCGGGACAGAGAAACATTCAGTACTTC.